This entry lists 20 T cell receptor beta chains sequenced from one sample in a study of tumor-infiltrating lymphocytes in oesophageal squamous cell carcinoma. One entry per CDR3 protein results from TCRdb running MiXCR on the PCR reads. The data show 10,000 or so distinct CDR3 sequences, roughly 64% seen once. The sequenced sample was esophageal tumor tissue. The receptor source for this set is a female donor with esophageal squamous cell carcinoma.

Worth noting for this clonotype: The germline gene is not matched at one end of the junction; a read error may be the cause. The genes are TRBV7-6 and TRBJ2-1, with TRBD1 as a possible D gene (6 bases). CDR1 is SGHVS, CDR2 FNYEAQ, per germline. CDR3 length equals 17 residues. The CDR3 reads CASSLSLGETGCDEQFF. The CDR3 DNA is TGTGCTAGCAGCTTATCCCTAGGTGAGACAGGTTGTGATGAGCAGTTCTTC.

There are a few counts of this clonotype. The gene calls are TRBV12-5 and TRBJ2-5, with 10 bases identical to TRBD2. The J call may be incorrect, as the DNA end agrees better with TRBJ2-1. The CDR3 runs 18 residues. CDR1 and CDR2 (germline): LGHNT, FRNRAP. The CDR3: CASGLVSILAGFHNEQFF. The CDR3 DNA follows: TGTGCTAGTGGTTTGGTGTCCATACTAGCGGGATTCCACAATGAGCAGTTCTTC.

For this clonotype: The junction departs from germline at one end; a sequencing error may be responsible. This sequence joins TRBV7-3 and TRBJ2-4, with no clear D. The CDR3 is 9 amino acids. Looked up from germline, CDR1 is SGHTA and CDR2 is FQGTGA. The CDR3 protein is CASSLGPFF. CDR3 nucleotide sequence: TGTGCCAGCAGCTTAGGTCCGTTCTTC.

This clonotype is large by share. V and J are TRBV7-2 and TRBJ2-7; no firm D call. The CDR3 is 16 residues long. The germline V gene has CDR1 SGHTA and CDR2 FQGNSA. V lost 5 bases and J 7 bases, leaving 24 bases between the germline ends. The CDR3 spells CASSPPVTRLYNEQYF. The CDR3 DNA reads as TGTGCCAGCAGCCCCCCCGTCACTCGCCTGTACAATGAGCAGTACTTC.

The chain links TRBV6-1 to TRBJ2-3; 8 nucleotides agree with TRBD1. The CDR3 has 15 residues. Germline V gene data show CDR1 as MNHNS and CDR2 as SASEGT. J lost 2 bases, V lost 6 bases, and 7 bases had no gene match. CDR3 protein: CASRVRDRNTDTQYF. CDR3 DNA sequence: TGTGCCAGCAGGGTCCGGGACAGGAACACAGATACGCAGTATTTT.

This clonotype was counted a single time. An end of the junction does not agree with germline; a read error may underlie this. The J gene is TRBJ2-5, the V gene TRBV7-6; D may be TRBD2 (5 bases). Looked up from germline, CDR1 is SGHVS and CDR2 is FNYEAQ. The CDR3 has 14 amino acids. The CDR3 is CASSSTGYQETQYF. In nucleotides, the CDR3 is TGTGCTAGCAGCTCTACGGGGTATCAAGAGACCCAGTACTTC.

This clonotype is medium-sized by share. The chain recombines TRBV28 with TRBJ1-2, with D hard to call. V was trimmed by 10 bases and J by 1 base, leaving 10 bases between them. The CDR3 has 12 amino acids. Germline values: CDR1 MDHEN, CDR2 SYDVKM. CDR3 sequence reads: CATLQSNYGYTF. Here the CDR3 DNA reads TGTGCCACCCTACAAAGTAACTATGGCTACACCTTC.

DNA of the CDR3: TGTGCCAGCAGGAGGACAGGGGCCTACGAGCAGTACTTC. Its translation: CASRRTGAYEQYF. The chain recombines TRBV14 with TRBJ2-1; 9 bases align to TRBD1. The J call is doubtful: the DNA matches TRBJ2-7 better. Germline CDR1 SGHDN, CDR2 FVKESK. CDR3 length equals 13 residues.

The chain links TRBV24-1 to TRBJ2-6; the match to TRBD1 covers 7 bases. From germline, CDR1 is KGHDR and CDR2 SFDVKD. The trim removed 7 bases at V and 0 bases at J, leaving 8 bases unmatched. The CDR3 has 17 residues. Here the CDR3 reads CATSRPAGGSGANVLTF. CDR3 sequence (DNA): TGTGCCACCAGCAGGCCGGCAGGGGGCTCTGGGGCCAACGTCCTGACTTTC.

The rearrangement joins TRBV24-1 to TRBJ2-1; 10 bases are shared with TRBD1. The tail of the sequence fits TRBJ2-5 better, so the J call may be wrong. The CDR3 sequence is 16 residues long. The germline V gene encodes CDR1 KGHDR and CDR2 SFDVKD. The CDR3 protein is CATSDPGQGSPETQYF. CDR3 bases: TGTGCCACCAGTGATCCGGGACAGGGGAGTCCAGAGACCCAGTACTTC.

Here the CDR3 DNA reads TGTGCCAGCAGTTACTCTCCGGGCACAGATACGCAGTACTTC. Residues: CASSYSPGTDTQYF. The J gene is TRBJ2-6, the V gene TRBV6-6; no reliable D call. The J call may be mistaken, given a closer DNA end match to TRBJ2-7. In germline, CDR1 is MNHNY, CDR2 SVGAGI (reference sequence). The CDR3 totals 14 residues.

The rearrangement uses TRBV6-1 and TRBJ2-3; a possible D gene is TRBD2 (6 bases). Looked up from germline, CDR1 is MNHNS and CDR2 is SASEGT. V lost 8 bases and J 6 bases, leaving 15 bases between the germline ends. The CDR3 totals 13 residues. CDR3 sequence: CASQLAGTDTQYF. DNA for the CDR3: TGTGCCAGCCAACTAGCCGGGACGGATACGCAGTATTTT.

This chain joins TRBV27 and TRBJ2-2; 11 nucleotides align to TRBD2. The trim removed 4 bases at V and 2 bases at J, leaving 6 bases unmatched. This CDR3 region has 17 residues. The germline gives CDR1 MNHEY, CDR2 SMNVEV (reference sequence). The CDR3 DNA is TGTGCCAGCAGTTCTCTAGCGGGAGGAGGAAACACCGGGGAGCTGTTTTTT. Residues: CASSSLAGGGNTGELFF.

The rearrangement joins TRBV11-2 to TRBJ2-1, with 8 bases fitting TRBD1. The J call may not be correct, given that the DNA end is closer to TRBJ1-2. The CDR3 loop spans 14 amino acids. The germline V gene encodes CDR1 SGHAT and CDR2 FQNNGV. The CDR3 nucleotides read TGTGCCAGCAGCGGACAGGGACCGAACTATGGCTACACCTTC. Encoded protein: CASSGQGPNYGYTF.

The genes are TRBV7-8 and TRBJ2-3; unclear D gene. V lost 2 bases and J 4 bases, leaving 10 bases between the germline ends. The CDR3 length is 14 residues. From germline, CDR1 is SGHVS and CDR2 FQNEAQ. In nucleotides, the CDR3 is TGTGCCAGCAGCTTAAGAACCCCCGCAGATACGCAGTATTTT. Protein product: CASSLRTPADTQYF.

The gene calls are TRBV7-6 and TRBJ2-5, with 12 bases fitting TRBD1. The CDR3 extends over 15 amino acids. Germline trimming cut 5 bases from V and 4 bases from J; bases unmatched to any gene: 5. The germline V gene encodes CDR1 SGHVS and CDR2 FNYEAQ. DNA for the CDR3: TGTGCCAGCAGCCCGGGACAGGGGGCAGGAGAGACCCAGTACTTC. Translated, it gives CASSPGQGAGETQYF.

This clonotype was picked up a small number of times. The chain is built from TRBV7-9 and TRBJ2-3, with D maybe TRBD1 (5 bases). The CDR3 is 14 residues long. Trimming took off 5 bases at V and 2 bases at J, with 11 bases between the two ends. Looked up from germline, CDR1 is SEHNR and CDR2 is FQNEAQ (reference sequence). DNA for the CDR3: TGTGCCAGCAGCCAGGGTCCCTTCACAGATACGCAGTATTTT. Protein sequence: CASSQGPFTDTQYF. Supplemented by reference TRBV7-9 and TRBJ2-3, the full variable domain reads DTGVSQNPRHKITKRGQNVTFRCDPISEHNRLYWYRQTLGQGPEFLTYFQNEAQLEKSRLLSDRFSAERPKGSFSTLEIQRTEQGDSAMYLCASSQGPFTDTQYFGPGTRLTVL.

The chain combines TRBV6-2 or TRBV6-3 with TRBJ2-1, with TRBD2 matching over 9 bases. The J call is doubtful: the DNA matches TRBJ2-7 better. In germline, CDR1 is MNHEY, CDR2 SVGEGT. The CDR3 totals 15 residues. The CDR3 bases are TGTGCCAGCAGGGACGCGGGACTAGCATCCTACGAGCAGTACTTC. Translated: CASRDAGLASYEQYF.

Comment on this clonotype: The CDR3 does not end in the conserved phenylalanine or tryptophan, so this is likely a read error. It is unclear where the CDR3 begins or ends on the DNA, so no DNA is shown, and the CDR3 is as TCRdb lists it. The CDR3 loop reads CASSYSGLA. The V call is TRBV6-6, the J call TRBJ2-2; the listed D gene, TRBD2, was not tested against the DNA. A total of 9 residues make up the CDR3, ends included. Germline V gene sequence: CDR1 MNHNY, CDR2 SVGAGI (reference sequence).

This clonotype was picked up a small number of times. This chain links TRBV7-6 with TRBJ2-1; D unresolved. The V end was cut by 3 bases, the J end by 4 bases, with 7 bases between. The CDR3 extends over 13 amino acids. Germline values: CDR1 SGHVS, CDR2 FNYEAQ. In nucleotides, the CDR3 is TGTGCCAGCAGCTTTCAGTCGTACAATGAGCAGTTCTTC. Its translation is CASSFQSYNEQFF.